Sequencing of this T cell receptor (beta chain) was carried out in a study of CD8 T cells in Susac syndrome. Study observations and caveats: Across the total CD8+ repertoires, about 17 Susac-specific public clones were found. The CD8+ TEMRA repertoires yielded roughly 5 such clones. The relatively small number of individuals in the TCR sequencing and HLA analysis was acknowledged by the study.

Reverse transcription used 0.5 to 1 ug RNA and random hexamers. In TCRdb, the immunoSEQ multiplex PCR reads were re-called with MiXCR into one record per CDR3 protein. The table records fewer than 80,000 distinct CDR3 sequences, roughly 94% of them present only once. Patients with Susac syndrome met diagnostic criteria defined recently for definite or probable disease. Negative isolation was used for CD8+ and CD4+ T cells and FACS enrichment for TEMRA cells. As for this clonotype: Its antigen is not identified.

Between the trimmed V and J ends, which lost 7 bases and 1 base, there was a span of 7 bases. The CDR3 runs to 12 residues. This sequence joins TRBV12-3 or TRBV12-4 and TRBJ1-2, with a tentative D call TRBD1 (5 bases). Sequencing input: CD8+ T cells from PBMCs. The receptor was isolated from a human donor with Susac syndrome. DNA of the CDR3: TGTGCCAGCATCGGGGGTAACTATGGCTACACCTTC. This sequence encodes CASIGGNYGYTF.